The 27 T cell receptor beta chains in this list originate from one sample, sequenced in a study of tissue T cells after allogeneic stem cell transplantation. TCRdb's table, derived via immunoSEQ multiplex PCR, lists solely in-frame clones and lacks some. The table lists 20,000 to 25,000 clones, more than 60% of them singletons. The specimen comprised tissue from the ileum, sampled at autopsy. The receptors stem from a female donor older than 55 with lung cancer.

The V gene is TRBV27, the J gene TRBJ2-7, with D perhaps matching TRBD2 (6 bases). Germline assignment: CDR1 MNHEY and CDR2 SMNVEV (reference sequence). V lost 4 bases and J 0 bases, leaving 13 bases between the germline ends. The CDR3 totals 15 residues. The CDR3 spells CASSSRGLHSYEQYF. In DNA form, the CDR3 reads TGTGCCAGCAGTTCTCGTGGACTACACTCCTACGAGCAGTACTTC.

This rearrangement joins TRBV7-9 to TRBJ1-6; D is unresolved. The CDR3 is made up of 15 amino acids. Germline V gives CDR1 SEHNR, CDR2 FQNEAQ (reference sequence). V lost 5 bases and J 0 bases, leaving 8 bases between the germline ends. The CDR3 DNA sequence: TGTGCCAGCAGCCGCTTCGGCTCCTATAATTCACCCCTCCACTTT. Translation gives CASSRFGSYNSPLHF.

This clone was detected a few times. As DNA, the CDR3 is TGTGCCACCAGCAGAATATATGACAGGATGTCGCCCCAGCATTTT. This sequence encodes CATSRIYDRMSPQHF. The chain links TRBV15 to TRBJ1-5, with D perhaps matching TRBD1 (6 bases). Germline loops: CDR1 LNHNV, CDR2 YYDKDF (reference sequence). This CDR3 contains 15 residues. Trimming cost V 2 bases and J 9 bases, with 17 bases left between them.

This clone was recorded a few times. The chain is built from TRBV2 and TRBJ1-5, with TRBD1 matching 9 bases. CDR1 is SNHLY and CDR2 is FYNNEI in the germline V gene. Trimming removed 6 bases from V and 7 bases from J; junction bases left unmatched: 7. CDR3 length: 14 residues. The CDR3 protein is CASSPGQGIQPQHF. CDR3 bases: TGTGCCAGCAGCCCGGGACAGGGAATACAGCCCCAGCATTTT. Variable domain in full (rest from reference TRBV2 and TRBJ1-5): EPEVTQTPSHQVTQMGQEVILRCVPISNHLYFYWYRQILGQKVEFLVSFYNNEISEKSEIFDDQFSVERPDGSNFTLKIRSTKLEDSAMYFCASSPGQGIQPQHFGDGTRLSIL.

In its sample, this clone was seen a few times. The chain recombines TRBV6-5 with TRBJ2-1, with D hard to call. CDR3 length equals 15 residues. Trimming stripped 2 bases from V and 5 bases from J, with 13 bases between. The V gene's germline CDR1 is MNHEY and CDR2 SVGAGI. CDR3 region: CASSYDHPVNNEQFF. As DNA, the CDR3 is TGTGCCAGCAGTTACGACCATCCTGTTAACAATGAGCAGTTCTTC.

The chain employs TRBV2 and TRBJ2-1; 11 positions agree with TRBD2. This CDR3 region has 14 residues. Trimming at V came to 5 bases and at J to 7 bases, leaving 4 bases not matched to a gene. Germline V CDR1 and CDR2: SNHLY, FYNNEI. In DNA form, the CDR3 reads TGTGCCAGCAGTATAGCGGGAGGGGGAAATGAGCAGTTCTTC. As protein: CASSIAGGGNEQFF.

The CDR3 loop reads CASSQEENRFYEQYF. The CDR3 DNA reads as TGCGCCAGCAGCCAAGAAGAAAACAGATTCTACGAGCAGTACTTC. The rearrangement uses TRBV4-1 and TRBJ2-7; D is unclear. The V gene lost 0 bases and the J gene lost 3 bases, with 12 bases spanning the gap. The germline V gene encodes CDR1 MGHRA and CDR2 YSYEKL. The CDR3 runs 15 residues.

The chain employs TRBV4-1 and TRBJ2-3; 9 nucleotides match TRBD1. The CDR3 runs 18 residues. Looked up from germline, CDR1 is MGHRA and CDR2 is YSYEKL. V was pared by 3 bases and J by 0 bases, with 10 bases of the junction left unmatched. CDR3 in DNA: TGCGCCAGCAGCCAGGTCCTATCCGGGACAGGGAGCACAGATACGCAGTATTTT. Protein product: CASSQVLSGTGSTDTQYF.

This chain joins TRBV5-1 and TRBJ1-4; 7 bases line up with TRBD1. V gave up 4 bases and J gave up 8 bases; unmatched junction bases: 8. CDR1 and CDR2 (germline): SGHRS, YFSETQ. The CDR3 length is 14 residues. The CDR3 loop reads CASSLDRVSEKLFF. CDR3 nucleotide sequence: TGCGCCAGCAGCCTCGACAGGGTGAGCGAAAAACTGTTTTTT.

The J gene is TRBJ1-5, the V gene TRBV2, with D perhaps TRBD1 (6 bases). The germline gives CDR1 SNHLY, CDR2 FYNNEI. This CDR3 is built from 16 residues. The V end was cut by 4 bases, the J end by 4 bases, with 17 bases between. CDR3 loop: CASSADAGARNQPQHF. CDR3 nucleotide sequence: TGTGCCAGCAGTGCTGATGCGGGGGCTAGGAATCAGCCCCAGCATTTT.

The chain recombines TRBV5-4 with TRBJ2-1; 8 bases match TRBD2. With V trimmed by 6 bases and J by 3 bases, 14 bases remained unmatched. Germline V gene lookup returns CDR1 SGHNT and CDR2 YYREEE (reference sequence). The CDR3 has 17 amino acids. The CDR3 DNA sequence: TGTGCCAGCACTCCGGGGGTGTCACTAGCGGACTACAATGAGCAGTTCTTC. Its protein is CASTPGVSLADYNEQFF.

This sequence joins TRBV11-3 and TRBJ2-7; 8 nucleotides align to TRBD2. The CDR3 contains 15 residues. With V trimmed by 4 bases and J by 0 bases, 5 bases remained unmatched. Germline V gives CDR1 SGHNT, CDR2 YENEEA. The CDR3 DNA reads TGTGCCAGCAGCTCATCAGCGGGAGTCTCCTACGAGCAGTACTTC. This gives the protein CASSSSAGVSYEQYF.

The CDR3 loop reads CASSPLQGQGEAGANVLTF. The CDR3 DNA reads TGTGCCAGCAGCCCGCTTCAGGGCCAGGGGGAGGCAGGGGCCAACGTCCTGACTTTC. The chain links TRBV3-1 (or the pseudogene TRBV3-2) to TRBJ2-6; possible D gene TRBD1, 7 bases. From germline, CDR1 is LGHDT and CDR2 YNNKEL (reference sequence). Trimming took 4 bases from V and 4 from J, leaving 23 bases between them. The CDR3 sequence is 19 residues long.

The CDR3 loop reads CASSLVSGALYEQYF. In DNA, the CDR3 is TGTGCCAGCAGCTTGGTTAGCGGGGCCCTTTACGAGCAGTACTTC. The chain joins TRBV13 to TRBJ2-7, with 8 bases matching TRBD2. The V gene end was trimmed by 3 bases and the J gene end by 4 bases; junction bases not matched to a gene: 8. Germline CDR1 is PRHDT and CDR2 is FYEKMQ (reference sequence). The CDR3 runs 15 residues. Full variable domain (missing parts from reference TRBV13 and TRBJ2-7): AAGVIQSPRHLIKEKRETATLKCYPIPRHDTVYWYQQGPGQDPQFLISFYEKMQSDKGSIPDRFSAQQFSDYHSELNMSSLELGDSALYFCASSLVSGALYEQYFGPGTRLTVT.

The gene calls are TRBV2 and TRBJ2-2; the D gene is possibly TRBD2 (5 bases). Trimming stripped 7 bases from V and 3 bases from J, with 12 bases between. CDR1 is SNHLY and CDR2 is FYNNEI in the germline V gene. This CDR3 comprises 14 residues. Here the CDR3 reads CASKRESYTGELFF. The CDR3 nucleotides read TGTGCCAGCAAAAGGGAGTCCTACACCGGGGAGCTGTTTTTT.

The CDR3 is CASRVAGEQYF. The CDR3 DNA reads TGTGCCAGCAGGGTGGCTGGCGAGCAGTACTTC. The V and J genes are TRBV12-3 or TRBV12-4 and TRBJ2-7, with D unresolved. The length of the CDR3 is 11 residues. V was pared by 6 bases and J by 6 bases, with 9 bases between.

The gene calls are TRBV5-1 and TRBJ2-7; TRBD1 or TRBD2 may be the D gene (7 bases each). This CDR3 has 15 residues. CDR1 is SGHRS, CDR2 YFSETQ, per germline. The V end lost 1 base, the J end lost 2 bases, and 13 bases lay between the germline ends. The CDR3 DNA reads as TGCGCCAGCAGCTTGTCAGGGGGGGTTACCTACGAGCAGTACTTC. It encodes CASSLSGGVTYEQYF.

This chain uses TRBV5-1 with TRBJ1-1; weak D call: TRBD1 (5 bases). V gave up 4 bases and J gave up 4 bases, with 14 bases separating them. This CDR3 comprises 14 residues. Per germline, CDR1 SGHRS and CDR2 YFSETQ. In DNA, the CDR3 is TGCGCCAGCAGCGGACTCGGCAGGGTCACTGAAGCTTTCTTT. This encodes CASSGLGRVTEAFF.

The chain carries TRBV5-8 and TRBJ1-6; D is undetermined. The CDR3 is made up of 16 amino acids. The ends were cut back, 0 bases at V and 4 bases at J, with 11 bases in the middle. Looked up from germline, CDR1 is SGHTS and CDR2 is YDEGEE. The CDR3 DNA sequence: TGTGCCAGCAGCTTGGCGGCAGGAGCTTATAATTCACCCCTCCACTTT. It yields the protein CASSLAAGAYNSPLHF.

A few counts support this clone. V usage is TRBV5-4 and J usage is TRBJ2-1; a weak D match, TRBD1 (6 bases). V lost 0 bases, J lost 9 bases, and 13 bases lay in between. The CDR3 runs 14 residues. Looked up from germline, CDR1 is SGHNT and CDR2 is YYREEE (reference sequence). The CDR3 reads CASSLDPLGGEQFF. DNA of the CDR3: TGTGCCAGCAGCTTGGACCCTCTAGGGGGTGAGCAGTTCTTC.

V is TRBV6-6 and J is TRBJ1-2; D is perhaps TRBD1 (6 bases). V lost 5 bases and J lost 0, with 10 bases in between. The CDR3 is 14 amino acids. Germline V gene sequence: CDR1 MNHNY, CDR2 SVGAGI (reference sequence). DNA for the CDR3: TGTGCCAGCAGTCAGACAGGCGCTAACTATGGCTACACCTTC. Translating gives CASSQTGANYGYTF.

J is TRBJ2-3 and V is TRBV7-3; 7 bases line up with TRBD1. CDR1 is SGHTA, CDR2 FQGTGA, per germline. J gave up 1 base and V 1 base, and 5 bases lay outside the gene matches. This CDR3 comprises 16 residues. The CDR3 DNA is TGTGCCAGCAGCTTAATGAGAACAGGGGGCACAGATACGCAGTATTTT. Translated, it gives CASSLMRTGGTDTQYF.

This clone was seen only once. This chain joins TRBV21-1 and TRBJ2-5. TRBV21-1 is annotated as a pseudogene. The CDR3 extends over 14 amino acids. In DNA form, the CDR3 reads TGTGCCAGCAGCAAAGTACCGGCTTCGGAGACCCAGTACTTC. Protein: CASSKVPASETQYF.

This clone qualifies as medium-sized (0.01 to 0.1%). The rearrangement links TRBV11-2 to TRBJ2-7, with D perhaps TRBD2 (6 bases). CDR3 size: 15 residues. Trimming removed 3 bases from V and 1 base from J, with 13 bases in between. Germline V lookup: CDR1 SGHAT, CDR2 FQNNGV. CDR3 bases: TGTGCCAGCAGCTTTAGGTCACTAGCATCCTACGAGCAGTACTTC. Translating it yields CASSFRSLASYEQYF.

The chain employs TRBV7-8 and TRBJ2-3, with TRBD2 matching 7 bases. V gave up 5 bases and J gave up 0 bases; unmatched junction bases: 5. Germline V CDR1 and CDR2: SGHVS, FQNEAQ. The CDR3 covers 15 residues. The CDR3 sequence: CASSAGEGSTDTQYF. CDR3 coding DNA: TGTGCCAGCAGCGCGGGAGAAGGGAGCACAGATACGCAGTATTTT. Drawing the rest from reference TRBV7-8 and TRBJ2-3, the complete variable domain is GAGVSQSPRYKVAKRGQDVALRCDPISGHVSLFWYQQALGQGPEFLTYFQNEAQLDKSGLPSDRFFAERPEGSVSTLKIQRTQQEDSAVYLCASSAGEGSTDTQYFGPGTRLTVL.

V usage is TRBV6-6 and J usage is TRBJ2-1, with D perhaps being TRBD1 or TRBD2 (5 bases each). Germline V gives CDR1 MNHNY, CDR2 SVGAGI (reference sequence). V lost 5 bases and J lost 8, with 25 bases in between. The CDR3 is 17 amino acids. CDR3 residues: CASSLGFTGPGAHEQFF. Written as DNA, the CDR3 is TGTGCCAGCAGTCTCGGCTTCACGGGCCCCGGGGCCCATGAGCAGTTCTTC.

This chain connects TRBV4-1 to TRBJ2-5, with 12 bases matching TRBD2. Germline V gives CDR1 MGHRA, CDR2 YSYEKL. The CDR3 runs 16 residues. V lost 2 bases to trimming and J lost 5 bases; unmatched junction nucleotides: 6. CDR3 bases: TGCGCCAGCAGCCAAAGACTAGCGGGAGTAGGGGAGACCCAGTACTTC. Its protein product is CASSQRLAGVGETQYF.